The source of this TCR beta chain is a study of blood T cell repertoires in COVID-19. Study in general: Acute and convalescent COVID-19 samples came from the United States, Italy and Spain. PBMCs, B-cell-depleted T cells, or T cells were the source of the cDNA or gDNA that made up the material.

Germline CDR1 LGHNA, CDR2 YNFKEQ. The CDR3 sequence is 14 residues long. V lost 5 bases, J lost 4 bases, and 6 bases stayed unmatched. Only in-frame clones appear in the TCRdb table, and some are missing; sequencing was by immunoSEQ multiplex PCR. The table lists 300,000 or so clones, 90% of them singletons, with 3% to 4.5% in the top ten. This clone appeared a single time. This chain uses TRBV4-2 with TRBJ1-2, with 8 bases identical to TRBD1. This TCR was sampled from a woman between 35 and 50 years old with acute or convalescent COVID-19. Sequenced material: peripheral blood. CDR3 loop: CASSRDTGGYGYTF. In DNA form, the CDR3 reads TGTGCCAGCAGCAGGGATACAGGGGGCTATGGCTACACCTTC.